The rows below give T cell receptor beta chains drawn from one sample of a study of cytomegalovirus exposure and HLA in healthy donors. Clones were read by immunoSEQ multiplex PCR, and TCRdb kept only the in-frame ones, dropping some. Of around 180,000 clones listed, more than 80% were seen once; the top ten hold more than 6.5%. Sample: PBMCs. Receptors were obtained from a man aged 18 to 29 in good health and CMV-seropositive. The CDR3 runs from the conserved cysteine through the conserved F or W. Fields, in order: clone size, V gene, D gene, J gene, CDR3 protein, CDR3 DNA. The D gene is left open where the match is weak. Rows give clone size only sometimes, using once, few, many, or a class for an expanded clone.

NA	TRBV2	TRBD2	TRBJ2-5	CASPQRERRETQYF	TGTGCCAGCCCCCAGCGGGAGAGAAGAGAGACCCAGTACTTC
few	TRBV7-6	TRBD1	TRBJ1-4	CASSAYGGGDEKLFF	TGTGCCAGCAGCGCGTATGGAGGGGGCGATGAAAAACTGTTTTTT
few	TRBV11-1	TRBD1	TRBJ1-1	CASTRWGQGPEAFF	TGTGCCAGCACGAGGTGGGGACAGGGCCCTGAAGCTTTCTTT
NA	TRBV2	TRBD1	TRBJ2-5	CASSWRTGTQETQYF	TGTGCCAGCAGTTGGAGGACAGGGACCCAAGAGACCCAGTACTTC
NA	TRBV28	NA	TRBJ2-7	CASSLAGAEEQYF	TGTGCCAGCAGTTTAGCGGGGGCGGAAGAGCAGTACTTC
once	TRBV20-1	TRBD2	TRBJ2-7	CSARGGVEQYF	TGCAGTGCTAGGGGGGGGGTCGAGCAGTACTTC
NA	TRBV6-6	TRBD2	TRBJ2-7	CASGRQEVSGSEQYF	TGTGCCAGTGGGAGACAGGAGGTAAGCGGGAGCGAGCAGTACTTC
NA	TRBV19	NA	TRBJ2-7	CASSMFVANEQYF	TGTGCCAGTAGTATGTTTGTAGCCAACGAGCAGTACTTC
NA	TRBV2	NA	TRBJ2-3	CASRVGGSTDTQYF	TGTGCCAGCAGAGTCGGGGGTAGCACAGATACGCAGTATTTT
NA	TRBV27	TRBD2	TRBJ2-1	CASSGLAGGPNEQFF	TGTGCCAGCAGTGGACTAGCGGGAGGGCCTAATGAGCAGTTCTTC
NA	TRBV4-3	TRBD1	TRBJ2-5	CASSQDRSDRVGTQYF	TGCGCCAGCAGCCAAGATAGAAGCGACAGGGTAGGGACCCAGTACTTC
NA	TRBV30	NA	TRBJ2-5	CAWSRTAQETQYF	TGTGCCTGGAGTCGAACAGCCCAAGAGACCCAGTACTTC
once	TRBV27	TRBD1	TRBJ2-7	CASSPTGTGGNEQYF	TGTGCCAGCAGCCCCACCGGGACAGGGGGAAACGAGCAGTACTTC
few	TRBV18	NA	TRBJ2-5	CASSPTAGLEETQYF	TGTGCCAGCTCACCAACGGCAGGGCTAGAAGAGACCCAGTACTTC
NA	TRBV27	NA	TRBJ2-3	CASSLLVSTDTQYF	TGTGCCAGCAGTTTACTAGTTTCCACAGATACGCAGTATTTT
NA	TRBV9	TRBD1	TRBJ2-2	CASSDPRDRVTGELFF	TGTGCCAGCAGCGACCCCCGGGACAGGGTAACCGGGGAGCTGTTTTTT
NA	TRBV5-1	NA	TRBJ1-3	CASSLGLLDSGNTIYF	TGCGCCAGCAGCTTGGGACTGCTCGACTCTGGAAACACCATATATTTT
NA	TRBV1	NA	TRBJ2-3	CTSSRGLAGGYTSTDTQYF	TGCACCAGCAGCCGTGGACTAGCGGGAGGTTATACTAGCACAGATACGCAGTATTTT
NA	TRBV9	NA	TRBJ1-2	CASSADRFYTF	TGTGCCAGCAGCGCAGACAGGTTCTACACCTTC
NA	TRBV13	NA	TRBJ2-7	CASSQRASGAYEQYF	TGTGCCAGCAGCCAACGCGCCTCAGGGGCCTACGAGCAGTACTTC
NA	TRBV28	TRBD1	TRBJ2-3	CASSSTGTGGADTQYF	TGTGCCAGCAGTTCGACCGGGACAGGGGGCGCAGATACGCAGTATTTT
NA	TRBV5-1	NA	TRBJ2-7	CASSLSAPNYEQYF	TGCGCCAGCAGCTTGTCTGCGCCGAACTACGAGCAGTACTTC
NA	TRBV6-1	TRBD2	TRBJ2-5	CASSEEAGGLQETQYF	TGTGCCAGCAGTGAAGAAGCGGGGGGACTCCAAGAGACCCAGTACTTC
once	TRBV11-2	TRBD2	TRBJ2-7	CASSPRGTRLGEQYF	TGTGCCAGCAGCCCTAGGGGGACTAGACTAGGCGAGCAGTACTTC
NA	TRBV7-3	NA	TRBJ2-3	CASSLSRVTDTQYF	TGTGCCAGCAGCTTATCACGGGTCACAGATACGCAGTATTTT
NA	TRBV4-1	NA	TRBJ1-1	CASSQDTAANTEAFF	TGCGCCAGCAGCCAAGATACAGCCGCGAACACTGAAGCTTTCTTT
NA	TRBV9	NA	TRBJ1-1	CASSSRVGGTEAFF	TGTGCCAGCAGCTCTCGGGTTGGTGGCACTGAAGCTTTCTTT
NA	TRBV5-1	TRBD1	TRBJ2-4	CASSAEGSGQGARNIQYF	TGCGCCAGCAGCGCAGAGGGATCTGGACAGGGGGCGAGAAACATTCAGTACTTC
NA	TRBV30	NA	TRBJ2-7	CAWSVSLGESEQYF	TGTGCCTGGAGTGTATCACTAGGTGAGAGCGAGCAGTACTTC
NA	TRBV6-1	NA	TRBJ2-7	CASSELSRASSYEQYF	TGTGCCAGCAGTGAACTGTCCAGGGCTAGCTCCTACGAGCAGTACTTC
NA	TRBV5-1	TRBD1	TRBJ2-5	CASSPGTGYESRTETQYF	TGCGCCAGCAGCCCCGGGACAGGGTACGAATCTCGTACGGAGACCCAGTACTTC
once	TRBV28	TRBD2	TRBJ2-3	CASIAGGALYTQYF	TGTGCCAGCATCGCGGGAGGCGCTTTATATACGCAGTATTTT
once	TRBV7-9	TRBD1	TRBJ2-3	CASSRGLTSTDTQYF	TGTGCCAGCAGCAGGGGGCTTACTAGCACAGATACGCAGTATTTT
NA	TRBV4-1	TRBD2	TRBJ2-7	CASSQDSGTSYEQYF	TGCGCCAGCAGCCAAGATTCCGGGACTAGCTACGAGCAGTACTTC
medium-sized	TRBV6-6	NA	TRBJ2-7	CASSPLPKRVAYEQYF	TGTGCCAGCAGTCCCCTCCCCAAGCGGGTAGCCTACGAGCAGTACTTC
NA	TRBV6-5	TRBD2	TRBJ2-5	CASSPPTSGGETQYF	TGTGCCAGCAGCCCGCCGACTAGCGGGGGGGAGACCCAGTACTTC
NA	TRBV9	NA	TRBJ2-7	CASSVGGGVLSYEQYF	TGTGCCAGCAGCGTAGGTGGAGGTGTTCTTTCCTACGAGCAGTACTTC
NA	TRBV6-5	NA	TRBJ2-7	CASSQRESQYF	TGTGCCAGCAGCCAGCGAGAGTCGCAGTACTTC
NA	TRBV5-1	NA	TRBJ1-3	CASSLVGQSGNTIYF	TGCGCCAGCAGCTTGGTGGGACAATCAGGAAACACCATATATTTT
once	TRBV9	TRBD1	TRBJ1-2	CASSVGQGFDGYTF	TGTGCCAGCAGCGTGGGACAGGGTTTCGATGGCTACACCTTC
NA	TRBV5-1	NA	TRBJ2-3	CASSSEASTDTQYF	TGCGCCAGCAGCTCGGAGGCTAGCACAGATACGCAGTATTTT
NA	TRBV4-1	TRBD2	TRBJ2-5	CASRIGSDSGSEETQYF	TGCGCCAGCAGAATTGGGTCGGACAGCGGGAGTGAAGAGACCCAGTACTTC
NA	TRBV10-3	TRBD1	TRBJ2-6	CATGGESGANVLTF	TGTGCCACAGGGGGCGAATCTGGGGCCAACGTCCTGACTTTC
NA	TRBV28	TRBD1	TRBJ2-7	CASSLLLLIDRDRPYEQYF	TGTGCCAGCAGTTTACTTTTGTTGATCGATCGGGACAGACCCTACGAGCAGTACTTC
NA	TRBV14	NA	TRBJ2-5	CASSQVQGLLETQYF	TGTGCCAGCAGCCAAGTTCAGGGGCTTTTGGAGACCCAGTACTTC
NA	TRBV5-4	TRBD2	TRBJ2-7	CASTTGGPLVYEQYF	TGTGCCAGCACCACGGGGGGGCCCCTTGTATACGAGCAGTACTTC
NA	TRBV30	TRBD2	TRBJ2-1	CAWSYGLAGVNEQFF	TGTGCCTGGAGTTACGGACTAGCGGGAGTGAATGAGCAGTTCTTC
NA	TRBV7-2	TRBD1	TRBJ1-5	CASSLGQGENQPQHF	TGTGCCAGCAGCTTAGGACAGGGAGAAAATCAGCCCCAGCATTTT
few	TRBV19	NA	TRBJ2-5	CASSTVETQYF	TGTGCCAGTAGTACGGTGGAGACCCAGTACTTC
NA	TRBV5-1	NA	TRBJ1-1	CASSLPTGGEAFF	TGCGCCAGCAGCTTGCCCACGGGGGGGGAAGCTTTCTTT